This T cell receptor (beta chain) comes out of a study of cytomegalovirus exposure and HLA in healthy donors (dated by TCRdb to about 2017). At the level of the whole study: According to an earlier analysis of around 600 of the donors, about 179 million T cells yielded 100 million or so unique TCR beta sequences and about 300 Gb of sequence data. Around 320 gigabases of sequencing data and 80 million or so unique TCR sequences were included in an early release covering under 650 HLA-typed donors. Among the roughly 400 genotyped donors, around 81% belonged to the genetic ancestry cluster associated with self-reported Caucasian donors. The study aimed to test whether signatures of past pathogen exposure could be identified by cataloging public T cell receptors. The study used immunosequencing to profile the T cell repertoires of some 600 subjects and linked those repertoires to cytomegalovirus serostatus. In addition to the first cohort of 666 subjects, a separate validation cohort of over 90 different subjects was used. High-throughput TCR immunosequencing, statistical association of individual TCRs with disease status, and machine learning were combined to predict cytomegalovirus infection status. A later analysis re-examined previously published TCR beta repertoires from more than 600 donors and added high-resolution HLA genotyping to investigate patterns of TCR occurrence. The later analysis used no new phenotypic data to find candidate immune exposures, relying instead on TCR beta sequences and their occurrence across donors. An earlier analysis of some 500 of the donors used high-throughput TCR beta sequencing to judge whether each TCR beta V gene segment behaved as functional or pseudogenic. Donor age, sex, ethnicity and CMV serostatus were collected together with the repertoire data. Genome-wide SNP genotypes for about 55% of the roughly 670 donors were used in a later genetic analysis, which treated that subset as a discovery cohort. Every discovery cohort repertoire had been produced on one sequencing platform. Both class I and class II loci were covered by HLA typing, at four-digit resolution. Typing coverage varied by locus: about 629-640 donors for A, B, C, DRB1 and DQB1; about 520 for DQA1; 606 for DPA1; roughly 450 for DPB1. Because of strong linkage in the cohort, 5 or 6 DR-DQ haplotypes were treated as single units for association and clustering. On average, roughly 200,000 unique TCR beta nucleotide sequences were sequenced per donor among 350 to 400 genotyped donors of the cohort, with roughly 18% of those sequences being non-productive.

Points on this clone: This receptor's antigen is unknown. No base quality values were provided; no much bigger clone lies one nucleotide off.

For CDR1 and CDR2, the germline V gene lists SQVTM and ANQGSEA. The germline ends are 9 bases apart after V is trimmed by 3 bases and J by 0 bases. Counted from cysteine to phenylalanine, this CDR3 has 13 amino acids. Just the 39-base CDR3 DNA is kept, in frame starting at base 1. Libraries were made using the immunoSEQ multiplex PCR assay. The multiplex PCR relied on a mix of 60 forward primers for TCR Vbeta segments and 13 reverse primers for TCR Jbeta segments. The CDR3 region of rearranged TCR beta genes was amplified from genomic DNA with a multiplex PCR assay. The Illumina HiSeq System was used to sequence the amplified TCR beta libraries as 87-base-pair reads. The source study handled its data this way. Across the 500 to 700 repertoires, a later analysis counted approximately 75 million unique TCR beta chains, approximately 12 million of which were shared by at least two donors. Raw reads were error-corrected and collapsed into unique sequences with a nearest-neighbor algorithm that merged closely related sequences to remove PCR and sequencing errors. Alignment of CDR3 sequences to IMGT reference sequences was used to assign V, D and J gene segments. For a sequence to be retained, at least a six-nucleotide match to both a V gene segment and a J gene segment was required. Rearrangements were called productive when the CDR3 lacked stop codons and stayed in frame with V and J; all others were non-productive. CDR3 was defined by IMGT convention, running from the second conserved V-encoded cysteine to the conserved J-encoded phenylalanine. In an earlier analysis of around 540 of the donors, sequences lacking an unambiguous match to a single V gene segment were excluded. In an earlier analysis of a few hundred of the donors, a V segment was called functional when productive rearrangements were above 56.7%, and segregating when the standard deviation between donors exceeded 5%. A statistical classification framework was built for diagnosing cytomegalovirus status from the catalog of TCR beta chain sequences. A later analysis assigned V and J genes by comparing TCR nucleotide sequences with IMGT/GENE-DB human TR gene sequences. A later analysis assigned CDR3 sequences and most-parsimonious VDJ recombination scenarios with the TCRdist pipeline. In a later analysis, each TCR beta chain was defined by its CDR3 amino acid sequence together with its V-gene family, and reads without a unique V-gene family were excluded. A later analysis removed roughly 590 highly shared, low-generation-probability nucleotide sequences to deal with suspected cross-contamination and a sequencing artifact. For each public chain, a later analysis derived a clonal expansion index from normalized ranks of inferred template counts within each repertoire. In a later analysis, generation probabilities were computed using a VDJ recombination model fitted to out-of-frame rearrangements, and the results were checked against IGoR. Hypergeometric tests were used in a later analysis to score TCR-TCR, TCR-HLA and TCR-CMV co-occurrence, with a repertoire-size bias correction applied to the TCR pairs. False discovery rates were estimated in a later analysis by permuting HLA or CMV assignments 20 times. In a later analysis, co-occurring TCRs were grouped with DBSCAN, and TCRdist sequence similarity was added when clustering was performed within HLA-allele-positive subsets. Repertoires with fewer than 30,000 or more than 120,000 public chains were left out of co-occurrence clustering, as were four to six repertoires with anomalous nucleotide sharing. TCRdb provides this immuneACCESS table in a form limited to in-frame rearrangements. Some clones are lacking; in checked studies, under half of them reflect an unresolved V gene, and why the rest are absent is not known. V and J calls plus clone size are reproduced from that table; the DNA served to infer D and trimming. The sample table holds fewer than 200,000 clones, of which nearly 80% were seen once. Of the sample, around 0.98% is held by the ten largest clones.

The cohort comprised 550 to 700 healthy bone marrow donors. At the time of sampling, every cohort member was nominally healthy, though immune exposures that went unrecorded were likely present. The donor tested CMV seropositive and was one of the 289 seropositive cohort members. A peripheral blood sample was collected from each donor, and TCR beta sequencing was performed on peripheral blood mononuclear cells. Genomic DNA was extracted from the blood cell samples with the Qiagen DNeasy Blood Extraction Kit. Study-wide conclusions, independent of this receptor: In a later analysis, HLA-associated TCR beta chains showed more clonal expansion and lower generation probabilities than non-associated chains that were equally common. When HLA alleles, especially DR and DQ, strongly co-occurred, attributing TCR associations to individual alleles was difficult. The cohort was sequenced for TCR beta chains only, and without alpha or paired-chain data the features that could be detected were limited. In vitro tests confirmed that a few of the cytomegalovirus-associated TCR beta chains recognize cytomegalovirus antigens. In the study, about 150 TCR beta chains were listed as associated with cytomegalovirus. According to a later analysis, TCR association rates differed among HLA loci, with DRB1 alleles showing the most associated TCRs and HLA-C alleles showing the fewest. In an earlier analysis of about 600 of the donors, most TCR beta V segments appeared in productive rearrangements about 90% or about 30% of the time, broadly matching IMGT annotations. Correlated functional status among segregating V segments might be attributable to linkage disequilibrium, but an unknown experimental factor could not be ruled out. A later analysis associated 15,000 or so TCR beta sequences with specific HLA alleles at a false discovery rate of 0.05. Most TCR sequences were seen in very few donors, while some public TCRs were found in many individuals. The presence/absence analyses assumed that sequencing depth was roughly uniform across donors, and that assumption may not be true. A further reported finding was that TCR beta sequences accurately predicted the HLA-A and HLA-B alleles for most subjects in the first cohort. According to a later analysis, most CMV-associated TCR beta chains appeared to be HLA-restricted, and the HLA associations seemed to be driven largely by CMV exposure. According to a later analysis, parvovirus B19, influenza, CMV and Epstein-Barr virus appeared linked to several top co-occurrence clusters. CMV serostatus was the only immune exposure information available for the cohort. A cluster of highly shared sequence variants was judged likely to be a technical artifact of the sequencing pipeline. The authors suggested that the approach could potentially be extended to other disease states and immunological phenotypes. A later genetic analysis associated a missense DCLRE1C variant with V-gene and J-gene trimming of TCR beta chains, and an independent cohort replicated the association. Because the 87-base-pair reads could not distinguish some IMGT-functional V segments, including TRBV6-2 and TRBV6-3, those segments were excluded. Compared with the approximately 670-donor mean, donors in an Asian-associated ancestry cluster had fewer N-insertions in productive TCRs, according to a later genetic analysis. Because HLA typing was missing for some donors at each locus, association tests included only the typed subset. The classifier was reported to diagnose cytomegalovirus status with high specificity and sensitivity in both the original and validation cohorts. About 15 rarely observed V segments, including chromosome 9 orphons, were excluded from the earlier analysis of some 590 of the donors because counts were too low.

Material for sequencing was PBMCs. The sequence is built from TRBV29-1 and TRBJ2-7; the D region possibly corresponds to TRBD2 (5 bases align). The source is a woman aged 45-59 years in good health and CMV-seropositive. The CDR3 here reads CSVDSGNSYEQYF. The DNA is TGCAGCGTTGACTCGGGGAACTCCTACGAGCAGTACTTC.